This T cell receptor beta chain was profiled in a study of control samples from healthy donors and cancer patients. TCRdb keeps only in-frame clones here, not all; method: immunoSEQ multiplex PCR. The profile covers 40,000 to 65,000 clones, with about 90% appearing a single time and about 14% taken by the ten largest. The CDR3 loop spans 18 amino acids. The germline V gene encodes CDR1 LNHNV and CDR2 YYDKDF (reference sequence). The V end was cut by 0 bases, the J end by 5 bases, with 22 bases between. The source is a man aged 55 to 70 with head and neck cancer. The sample was PBMCs. This chain links TRBV15 with TRBJ1-1; possible D gene TRBD1, 5 bases. The CDR3 protein is CATSRDGAGDSRRTEAFF. CDR3 coding DNA: TGTGCCACCAGCAGAGATGGGGCGGGGGATTCAAGACGGACTGAAGCTTTCTTT. Variable domain in full (rest from reference TRBV15 and TRBJ1-1): DAMVIQNPRYQVTQFGKPVTLSCSQTLNHNVMYWYQQKSSQAPKLLFHYYDKDFNNEADTPDNFQSRRPNTSFCFLDIRSPGLGDTAMYLCATSRDGAGDSRRTEAFFGQGTRLTVV.